These 30 T cell receptor beta chains came from one sample sequenced in a study of spatial heterogeneity in lung cancer. TCRdb reprocessed the 5' RACE reads with MiXCR, giving one entry per CDR3 protein. The repertoire holds roughly 24,000 distinct CDR3 sequences, roughly a tenth seen once, with roughly a fifth in the top ten. The time point was: blood at routine non-recurrence follow-up after resection. Sequences were derived from PBMCs, sampled at follow-up. Every receptor here comes from a male donor with early-stage non-small cell lung cancer.

The chain has TRBV5-5 and TRBJ1-1; D gene uncertain. Looked up from germline, CDR1 is SGHKS and CDR2 is YYEKEE (reference sequence). Trimming left V 0 bases short and J 4 bases short, with 13 bases between. The CDR3 has 15 amino acids. This CDR3 is CASSLEWPLGTEAFF. CDR3 nucleotides: TGTGCCAGCAGCTTGGAATGGCCCCTGGGCACTGAAGCTTTCTTT. Full variable domain (outside the CDR3, taken from reference TRBV5-5 and TRBJ1-1): DAGVTQSPTHLIKTRGQQVTLRCSPISGHKSVSWYQQVLGQGPQFIFQYYEKEERGRGNFPDRFSARQFPNYSSELNVNALLLGDSALYLCASSLEWPLGTEAFFGQGTRLTVV.

This clonotype has ten or more counts. The chain couples TRBV19 to TRBJ2-1, with D possibly called TRBD1 or TRBD2 (5 bases each). V lost 7 bases and J lost 2, with 9 bases in between. Germline CDR1 LNHDA, CDR2 SQIVND (reference sequence). The CDR3 has 13 amino acids. CDR3 sequence: CASTWGPYNEQFF. CDR3 nucleotide sequence: TGTGCCAGTACCTGGGGACCCTACAATGAGCAGTTCTTC.

With regard to this clonotype: A much larger clone differs from this one at a single base, so this may be a read error. The V gene is TRBV6-5, the J gene TRBJ2-3; D gene ambiguous. This CDR3 spans 11 amino acids. CDR1 and CDR2 (germline): MNHEY, SVGAGI. CDR3 residues: CASRLTDMQYF. CDR3 DNA: TGTGCCAGCAGGCTCACAGATATGCAGTATTTT.

This clonotype was detected many times. This chain connects TRBV20-1 to TRBJ2-2, with D possibly matching TRBD2 (5 bases). Germline values: CDR1 DFQATT, CDR2 SNEGSKA (reference sequence). The V end was cut by 6 bases, the J end by 0 bases, with 11 bases between. The CDR3 runs 14 residues. CDR3 DNA: TGCAGTGCGAGGAAGGGAGCGAACACCGGGGAGCTGTTTTTT. It translates to CSARKGANTGELFF.

Details on this clonotype: One junction end disagrees with the germline gene, perhaps due to a read error. The chain combines TRBV20-1 with TRBJ1-1; D is ambiguous. The CDR3 is 12 residues long. Germline V gene sequence: CDR1 DFQATT, CDR2 SNEGSKA (reference sequence). CDR3 region: CSARGANTEAFF. CDR3 nucleotides: TGCAGTGCAAGAGGAGCCAACACTGAAGCTTTCTTT.

This clonotype was recorded at least ten times. The chain carries TRBV24-1 and TRBJ2-3, with a possible D match to TRBD1 (6 bases). This CDR3 is built from 16 residues. Germline V gene sequence: CDR1 KGHDR, CDR2 SFDVKD. V lost 3 bases, J lost 5 bases, and 17 bases lay in between. Here the CDR3 reads CATSDLTSSGVDTQYF. The DNA for the CDR3 is TGTGCCACCAGTGATCTAACCTCATCAGGGGTAGATACGCAGTATTTT.

This clonotype was seen ten or more times. V usage is TRBV6-2 or TRBV6-3 and J usage is TRBJ2-1, with 9 positions matching TRBD2. The CDR3 is 17 residues long. Germline V gene lookup returns CDR1 MNHEY and CDR2 SVGEGT. J gave up 1 base and V 8 bases, and 12 bases lay outside the gene matches. CDR3 amino acids: CASGPGLAPVSYNEQFF. CDR3 bases: TGTGCCAGCGGACCGGGACTAGCTCCGGTTTCCTACAATGAGCAGTTCTTC.

This clonotype has a count of ten or more. The genes are TRBV5-6 and TRBJ2-5; TRBD1 is a possible D gene (6 bases). Germline CDR1 and CDR2: SGHDT and YYEEEE. This CDR3 has 14 amino acids. The ends were cut back, 4 bases at V and 1 base at J, with 11 bases in the middle. CDR3 in amino acids: CASSRQASQETQYF. The CDR3 nucleotides are TGTGCCAGCAGCCGACAGGCGTCCCAAGAGACCCAGTACTTC.

A few counts support this clonotype. This chain uses TRBV6-2 or TRBV6-3 with TRBJ1-5; TRBD1 matches at 10 bases. The CDR3 loop spans 14 amino acids. J gave up 6 bases and V 6 bases, and 5 bases lay outside the gene matches. Germline CDR1 and CDR2: MNHEY and SVGEGT. Written as DNA, the CDR3 is TGTGCCAGCAGCCAGACAGGGGGCTTTCAGCCCCAGCATTTT. Its protein is CASSQTGGFQPQHF.

In this sample, this clonotype turned up many times. The chain joins TRBV28 to TRBJ1-1; TRBD1 might be the D (6 bases). Germline V gene lookup returns CDR1 MDHEN and CDR2 SYDVKM. The CDR3 is 13 amino acids. V was trimmed by 5 bases and J by 7 bases, leaving 14 bases between them. CDR3 amino acids: CASSPNADSEAFF. The CDR3 region has the DNA TGTGCCAGCAGTCCAAACGCGGACAGTGAAGCTTTCTTT.

V is TRBV20-1 and J is TRBJ1-6; D is unresolved. The CDR3 has 12 residues. V shed 1 base and J shed 14 bases, with 12 bases lying between them. Germline V gene lookup returns CDR1 DFQATT and CDR2 SNEGSKA (reference sequence). CDR3 region: CSARVRDEALHF. CDR3 DNA: TGCAGTGCTAGAGTTCGAGATGAGGCCCTCCACTTT.

There are many counts of this clonotype. The gene calls are TRBV28 and TRBJ1-5; 7 bases align to TRBD1. Germline lookup yields CDR1 MDHEN and CDR2 SYDVKM. The CDR3 is 14 residues long. J gave up 8 bases and V 1 base, and 5 bases lay outside the gene matches. CDR3 amino acids: CASSLSGGVKPQHF. In DNA form, the CDR3 reads TGTGCCAGCAGTTTATCAGGGGGAGTGAAGCCCCAGCATTTT.

The rearrangement joins TRBV3-1 to TRBJ2-7, with TRBD1 matching over 8 bases. After removal of 1 base from V and 10 bases from J, the junction contained 9 bases not matched to a gene. The length of the CDR3 is 14 residues. CDR1 and CDR2 (germline): LGHDT, YNNKEL (reference sequence). The CDR3 reads CASSQGDRTPSQYF. CDR3 sequence (DNA): TGTGCCAGCAGCCAAGGGGACAGGACGCCGAGTCAGTACTTC.

This clonotype was observed many times. The chain couples TRBV27 to TRBJ2-3; D gene unclear. CDR1 and CDR2 from the germline V gene are MNHEY and SMNVEV (reference sequence). Deletions cut 0 bases from V and 4 bases from J, with 8 bases between. The CDR3 totals 14 residues. Here the CDR3 reads CASSLSTDPDTQYF. The CDR3 region has the DNA TGTGCCAGCAGTTTATCGACGGATCCAGATACGCAGTATTTT.

The chain carries TRBV6-2 or TRBV6-3 and TRBJ1-1; no firm D call. CDR1 is MNHEY, CDR2 SVGEGT, per germline. V was clipped by 0 bases and J by 3 bases, with 8 bases between them. This CDR3 comprises 14 residues. Here the CDR3 DNA reads TGTGCCAGCAGTTACTCGATTAGGGACACTGAAGCTTTCTTT. It yields the protein CASSYSIRDTEAFF.

This clonotype was picked up one time. This chain joins TRBV7-8 and TRBJ1-1, with D tentatively TRBD1 (5 bases). The V gene's germline CDR1 is SGHVS and CDR2 FQNEAQ. The germline V and J ends were trimmed by 3 bases and 8 bases, with 16 bases remaining between them. The CDR3 is 14 residues long. The CDR3, as DNA: TGTGCCAGCAGCTTGGTAGGGGTGGAAGGGGAAGCTTTCTTT. It yields the protein CASSLVGVEGEAFF.

With regard to this clonotype: Possible read error: a much larger clone is one base away. The chain employs TRBV7-9 and TRBJ1-5, with TRBD1 matching 10 bases. The CDR3 covers 16 residues. Germline CDR1 is SEHNR and CDR2 is FQNEAQ (reference sequence). With V trimmed by 1 base and J by 9 bases, 9 bases remained unmatched. CDR3 loop: CASSLVADRGSRPQHF. The CDR3 bases are TGTGCCAGCAGCTTAGTAGCGGACAGGGGGAGCCGGCCCCAGCATTTT.

Judged by abundance, this clonotype is medium-sized. The chain joins TRBV7-6 to TRBJ2-7; D is unclear. Per the germline V gene, CDR1 is SGHVS and CDR2 is FNYEAQ. This CDR3 contains 13 residues. V lost 1 base, J lost 3 bases, and 7 bases lay in between. CDR3 bases: TGTGCCAGCAGCTTAGGTCCTAACTACGAGCAGTACTTC. Amino acids: CASSLGPNYEQYF.

The table lists this clonotype with many counts. This rearrangement joins TRBV25-1 to TRBJ2-1; maybe TRBD2 (7 bases). The CDR3 spans 18 residues. V lost 3 bases and J 7 bases, leaving 25 bases between the germline ends. CDR1 and CDR2 (germline): MGHDK, SYGVNS. The CDR3 sequence: CASSDQLRGGSLKNEQFF. In DNA, the CDR3 is TGTGCCAGCAGTGACCAACTCCGCGGGGGCTCTTTGAAGAATGAGCAGTTCTTC.

Comments on this clonotype: At one boundary the junction diverges from the germline segment, which might be a read error. The rearrangement joins TRBV5-1 to TRBJ2-7; 10 nucleotides line up with TRBD1. The CDR3 is made up of 16 amino acids. Germline V CDR1 and CDR2: SGHRS, YFSETQ. CDR3 in DNA: TGCGCCAGCAGCCCTACAGGGACAGGGGAAACCTACGACCAGTACTTC. Residues: CASSPTGTGETYDQYF.

The CDR3 reads CATSRGGTSGGTDNEQFF. Written as DNA, the CDR3 is TGTGCCACCAGCAGAGGCGGGACTAGCGGGGGGACCGACAATGAGCAGTTCTTC. The chain has TRBV15 and TRBJ2-1; the match to TRBD2 covers 15 bases. Germline CDR1 LNHNV, CDR2 YYDKDF (reference sequence). The CDR3 runs 18 residues. V shed 1 base and J 5 bases; nucleotides not matched to a gene: 6.

This clonotype was counted only a few times. This chain uses TRBV20-1 with TRBJ2-6; TRBD1 is a possible D gene (7 bases). CDR3 size: 14 residues. Germline CDR1 is DFQATT and CDR2 is SNEGSKA (reference sequence). Trimming cost V 6 bases and J 2 bases, with 11 bases left between them. The CDR3 nucleotides are TGCAGTGCCCAGGGGGGAGCTGGGGCCAACGTCCTGACTTTC. This sequence encodes CSAQGGAGANVLTF.

This clonotype was seen many times. The chain joins TRBV29-1 to TRBJ2-1, with D possibly TRBD2 on 5 matching bases. Trimming took 4 bases from V and 10 from J, leaving 17 bases between them. The CDR3 totals 13 residues. Germline CDR1 is SQVTM and CDR2 is ANQGSEA. CDR3 amino acids: CSVAYGGGREQFF. The CDR3 nucleotides read TGCAGCGTTGCATACGGAGGAGGTCGGGAGCAGTTCTTC.

This clonotype was seen repeatedly, ten times or more. The V and J genes are TRBV4-1 and TRBJ1-2; D gene uncertain. V was shortened by 2 bases and J by 0 bases, with 13 bases between the two germline ends. The CDR3 has 16 residues. Germline CDR1 is MGHRA and CDR2 is YSYEKL. The CDR3 is CASSQTVLQTNYGYTF. CDR3 DNA: TGCGCCAGCAGCCAAACTGTTCTTCAAACTAACTATGGCTACACCTTC.

This rearrangement joins TRBV20-1 to TRBJ1-1; D gene unclear. Germline V gives CDR1 DFQATT, CDR2 SNEGSKA (reference sequence). The CDR3 is made up of 13 amino acids. Trimming stripped 0 bases from V and 11 bases from J, with 16 bases between. The CDR3 region is CSARDPRGGWAFF. CDR3 nucleotide sequence: TGCAGTGCTAGAGATCCAAGAGGCGGTTGGGCTTTCTTT.

V and J are TRBV12-3 or TRBV12-4 and TRBJ1-2; 10 positions agree with TRBD1. The V gene end was trimmed by 5 bases and the J gene end by 10 bases; junction bases not matched to a gene: 7. The CDR3 is 13 residues long. CDR3 in amino acids: CASSPRDRGIYTF. The DNA of the CDR3 is TGTGCCAGCAGTCCCCGGGACAGGGGTATCTACACCTTC.

The chain uses TRBV12-3 or TRBV12-4 and TRBJ1-2; 8 bases are a match to TRBD1. Trimming at V came to 8 bases and at J to 7 bases, leaving 12 bases not matched to a gene. There are 14 residues in the CDR3. The CDR3 DNA reads TGTGCCAGCCGTGAAACATCAGGGGGCGGTGGCTACACCTTC. Its protein product is CASRETSGGGGYTF.

This clonotype was picked up many times. This sequence joins TRBV5-1 and TRBJ2-1; D is possibly TRBD2 (5 bases). The V gene's germline CDR1 is SGHRS and CDR2 YFSETQ. Trimming removed 2 bases from V and 5 bases from J, with 14 bases in between. The CDR3 covers 15 residues. The CDR3 region has the DNA TGCGCCAGCAGCTTCGGACCCCGAGGGAACAATGAGCAGTTCTTC. It yields the protein CASSFGPRGNNEQFF. The whole variable domain, filled in from reference TRBV5-1 and TRBJ2-1, reads KAGVTQTPRYLIKTRGQQVTLSCSPISGHRSVSWYQQTPGQGLQFLFEYFSETQRNKGNFPGRFSGRQFSNSRSEMNVSTLELGDSALYLCASSFGPRGNNEQFFGPGTRLTVL.

This clonotype was counted between two and nine times. This rearrangement joins TRBV2 to TRBJ1-4; D gene unclear. The CDR3 spans 15 residues. Germline loops: CDR1 SNHLY, CDR2 FYNNEI. V gave up 4 bases and J gave up 4 bases, with 13 bases separating them. The CDR3 sequence is CASSGDSGRNEKLFF. CDR3 sequence (DNA): TGTGCCAGCAGTGGTGATTCTGGCCGTAATGAAAAACTGTTTTTT.

This clonotype was counted many times. J is TRBJ2-3 and V is TRBV4-3; no definite D call. V lost 4 bases to trimming and J lost 4 bases, with 12 bases between them. Germline CDR1 LGHNA, CDR2 YSLEER. This CDR3 is built from 14 residues. The CDR3 DNA follows: TGCGCCAGCAGCCCTAGGGCAGCATCAGATACGCAGTATTTT. Translated: CASSPRAASDTQYF.